Below, 26 T cell receptor beta chains from the same sample are listed, as sequenced in a study of naive and memory T cell subsets. An equimolar mix of two oligonucleotides served as the beta constant-region primer for TRBC1 and TRBC2. TCRdb passed the UMI-ligation and nested PCR reads through MiXCR, listing each CDR3 protein once. The sample records about 150,000 distinct CDR3 sequences, around 15% being singletons. The sequenced sample consisted of naive CD4+ T cells from blood. The receptor set was obtained from a human donor in good health.

This clonotype was counted between two and nine times. The rearrangement uses TRBV29-1 and TRBJ2-1; tentative D call: TRBD2 (5 bases). V was clipped by 0 bases and J by 5 bases, with 17 bases between them. CDR3 length: 16 residues. Germline V gene data show CDR1 as SQVTM and CDR2 as ANQGSEA. The CDR3 spells CSVEDLSLAPNNEQFF. The CDR3 DNA reads as TGCAGCGTTGAAGATCTGAGCCTAGCACCCAACAATGAGCAGTTCTTC.

This clonotype was observed a handful of times. The gene calls are TRBV5-1 and TRBJ2-7; D is perhaps TRBD1 (5 bases). V was pared by 5 bases and J by 5 bases, with 17 bases between. The CDR3 sequence is 14 residues long. CDR1 SGHRS and CDR2 YFSETQ come from the germline V gene. The CDR3 spells CASSIQGSPDEQYF. CDR3 DNA: TGCGCCAGCAGTATCCAGGGTTCTCCCGACGAGCAGTACTTC.

This clonotype was seen only a few times. The rearrangement uses TRBV25-1 and TRBJ1-2, with 7 bases that match TRBD1. Germline V lookup: CDR1 MGHDK, CDR2 SYGVNS. The length of the CDR3 is 15 residues. After removal of 2 bases from V and 0 bases from J, the junction contained 3 bases not matched to a gene. This CDR3 is CASSELDRANYGYTF. The CDR3 bases are TGTGCCAGCAGTGAACTCGACAGGGCTAACTATGGCTACACCTTC.

The chain employs TRBV5-1 and TRBJ2-3; D is ambiguous. The ends were cut back, 4 bases at V and 0 bases at J, with 6 bases in the middle. The CDR3 runs 13 residues. Germline assignment: CDR1 SGHRS and CDR2 YFSETQ. The CDR3 DNA sequence: TGCGCCAGCAGCCATTCTAGCACAGATACGCAGTATTTT. This encodes CASSHSSTDTQYF. The full variable domain, rest sourced from reference TRBV5-1 and TRBJ2-3, is KAGVTQTPRYLIKTRGQQVTLSCSPISGHRSVSWYQQTPGQGLQFLFEYFSETQRNKGNFPGRFSGRQFSNSRSEMNVSTLELGDSALYLCASSHSSTDTQYFGPGTRLTVL.

This clonotype came up a few times. V and J are TRBV29-1 and TRBJ1-1, with D possibly matching TRBD1 (5 bases). CDR3 length equals 16 residues. The germline gives CDR1 SQVTM, CDR2 ANQGSEA. The V gene lost 4 bases and the J gene lost 1 base, with 19 bases spanning the gap. This CDR3 is CSVVTSNGAANTEAFF. The CDR3 DNA reads TGCAGCGTTGTAACGAGTAATGGGGCGGCGAACACTGAAGCTTTCTTT.

This clonotype has a handful of counts. The chain is built from TRBV4-3 and TRBJ2-7, with 10 bases identical to TRBD2. The V segment lost 0 bases and the J segment 3 bases; nucleotides outside the gene matches: 11. Per the germline V gene, CDR1 is LGHNA and CDR2 is YSLEER. This CDR3 has 18 amino acids. CDR3 DNA sequence: TGCGCCAGCAGCCAAGACTCGGCTAGCGGGAGTGTAATCTACGAGCAGTACTTC. Translated, it gives CASSQDSASGSVIYEQYF.

This clonotype was found a few times. The chain uses TRBV20-1 and TRBJ2-7; D may be TRBD2 (6 bases). V was pared by 3 bases and J by 2 bases, with 17 bases between. This CDR3 region has 15 residues. CDR1 and CDR2 from the germline V gene are DFQATT and SNEGSKA (reference sequence). The CDR3, as DNA: TGCAGTGCTAGTCCCCTCGGGGACTTTCCCTACGAGCAGTACTTC. Its translation: CSASPLGDFPYEQYF.

V usage is TRBV7-2 and J usage is TRBJ1-6; 7 bases line up with TRBD1. Germline V gene sequence: CDR1 SGHTA, CDR2 FQGNSA. CDR3 length: 15 amino acids. J gave up 7 bases and V 0 bases, and 3 bases lay outside the gene matches. DNA of the CDR3: TGTGCCAGCAGCTTAGCCAGGGGGATGAATTCACCCCTCCACTTT. As protein: CASSLARGMNSPLHF.

This clonotype was seen a few times. The rearrangement links TRBV7-2 to TRBJ2-5, with a weak D call TRBD2 (6 bases). The CDR3 extends over 14 amino acids. V was trimmed by 0 bases and J by 2 bases, leaving 7 bases between them. Germline lookup yields CDR1 SGHTA and CDR2 FQGNSA. CDR3 DNA: TGTGCCAGCAGCTTAGCGCGGGGACAAGAGACCCAGTACTTC. Its protein product is CASSLARGQETQYF. Using reference TRBV7-2 and TRBJ2-5 for the parts outside the CDR3, the full variable domain is GAGVSQSPSNKVTEKGKDVELRCDPISGHTALYWYRQSLGQGLEFLIYFQGNSAPDKSGLPSDRFSAERTGGSVSTLTIQRTQQEDSAVYLCASSLARGQETQYFGPGTRLLVL.

This chain connects TRBV3-1 to TRBJ2-1; 14 nucleotides align to TRBD2. The CDR3 covers 17 residues. The germline gives CDR1 LGHDT, CDR2 YNNKEL (reference sequence). Losses at the gene ends were 3 bases for V and 7 bases for J; bases not matched to a gene: 8. The DNA for the CDR3 is TGTGCCAGCAGCCACCGACTAGCGGGAGGGCCCGGGAATGAGCAGTTCTTC. This encodes CASSHRLAGGPGNEQFF.

This chain uses TRBV20-1 with TRBJ2-7, with 9 bases fitting TRBD1. J was trimmed by 2 bases and V by 8 bases; bases with no gene match: 7. The V gene's germline CDR1 is DFQATT and CDR2 SNEGSKA (reference sequence). This CDR3 has 13 amino acids. The CDR3, as DNA: TGCAGTATCGAGGACAGGGGCACCTACGAGCAGTACTTC. Protein: CSIEDRGTYEQYF.

This clonotype turned up a few times. V is TRBV9 and J is TRBJ2-2; 7 bases match TRBD2. The CDR3 contains 15 residues. CDR1 and CDR2 (germline): SGDLS, YYNGEE. J gave up 3 bases and V 4 bases, and 6 bases lay outside the gene matches. DNA of the CDR3: TGTGCCAGCAGCCCAGGAGGGAGGGACACCGGGGAGCTGTTTTTT. Encoded protein: CASSPGGRDTGELFF.

The V and J genes are TRBV6-5 and TRBJ1-1; 9 bases align to TRBD1. From germline, CDR1 is MNHEY and CDR2 SVGAGI. The CDR3 runs 13 residues. V was pared by 6 bases and J by 7 bases, with 6 bases of the junction left unmatched. CDR3 coding DNA: TGTGCCAGCAGGGACAGGGGATTTGGTGAAGCTTTCTTT. Protein: CASRDRGFGEAFF.

There are many counts of this clonotype. This rearrangement joins TRBV29-1 to TRBJ2-3, with a possible D match to TRBD2 (6 bases). Germline CDR1 and CDR2: SQVTM and ANQGSEA. V was cut by 6 bases and J by 5 bases, with 12 bases left in between. The CDR3 consists of 12 residues. CDR3 amino acids: CSVGRMGDTQYF. In nucleotides, the CDR3 is TGCAGCGTGGGGAGGATGGGAGATACGCAGTATTTT.

In its sample, this clonotype was seen a few times. The chain carries TRBV6-2 or TRBV6-3 and TRBJ1-5; TRBD1 aligns across 9 bases. Germline lookup yields CDR1 MNHEY and CDR2 SVGEGT. This CDR3 is 19 amino acids long. V shed 4 bases and J 0 bases; nucleotides not matched to a gene: 13. The CDR3 region has the DNA TGTGCCAGCAGTTTCAACAGACAGGGGGTACCCCATAGCAATCAGCCCCAGCATTTT. Its protein product is CASSFNRQGVPHSNQPQHF.

In this sample, this clonotype turned up a few times. The genes are TRBV3-1 and TRBJ2-5; D possibly corresponds to TRBD1 (7 bases). Germline V gene lookup returns CDR1 LGHDT and CDR2 YNNKEL (reference sequence). This CDR3 has 16 residues. V dropped 3 bases and J dropped 5 bases, with 19 bases sitting between them. The CDR3 bases are TGTGCCAGCAGCCAGACTGACAGGGCGGGGATGGAGACCCAGTACTTC. Translating it yields CASSQTDRAGMETQYF.

This clonotype appeared a few times. This chain connects TRBV28 to TRBJ2-1; 11 bases are a match to TRBD2. The CDR3 totals 15 residues. Germline V CDR1 and CDR2: MDHEN, SYDVKM. The J segment lost 8 bases and the V segment lost 4 bases, leaving 7 bases of the junction unmatched. The CDR3 spells CASSSTSGRRHEQFF. CDR3 DNA: TGTGCCAGCAGTTCCACTAGCGGGAGACGCCATGAGCAGTTCTTC.

As DNA, the CDR3 is TGTGCCAGCAAACAGGCCTCCTACAATGAGCAGTTCTTC. Protein: CASKQASYNEQFF. This sequence joins TRBV2 and TRBJ2-1; maybe TRBD1 (5 bases). CDR1 and CDR2 from the germline V gene are SNHLY and FYNNEI. The CDR3 length is 13 residues. Trimming took off 7 bases at V and 0 bases at J, with 7 bases between the two ends. The full variable domain, its missing parts supplied by reference TRBV2 and TRBJ2-1, is EPEVTQTPSHQVTQMGQEVILRCVPISNHLYFYWYRQILGQKVEFLVSFYNNEISEKSEIFDDQFSVERPDGSNFTLKIRSTKLEDSAMYFCASKQASYNEQFFGPGTRLTVL.

V is TRBV20-1 and J is TRBJ2-3; D is unclear. With 0 bases removed from V and 2 bases from J, the gap between germline ends came to 9 bases. Germline V lookup: CDR1 DFQATT, CDR2 SNEGSKA (reference sequence). This CDR3 has 14 amino acids. The CDR3 loop reads CSAREAPNTDTQYF. CDR3 nucleotides: TGCAGTGCTAGAGAGGCCCCAAACACAGATACGCAGTATTTT.

This clonotype showed up just a few times. The chain joins TRBV7-9 to TRBJ2-7, with 7 positions matching TRBD2. CDR3 length: 15 residues. Germline assignment: CDR1 SEHNR and CDR2 FQNEAQ (reference sequence). V dropped 6 bases and J dropped 3; count of bases not matched to a gene: 11. The CDR3 reads CASRRELASVYEQYF. The CDR3 region has the DNA TGTGCCAGCAGGCGTGAACTAGCGTCCGTCTACGAGCAGTACTTC.

This clonotype has only a few counts. J is TRBJ2-1 and V is TRBV7-3; 10 bases are a match to TRBD2. J lost 6 bases, V lost 4 bases, and 9 bases had no gene match. Per germline, CDR1 SGHTA and CDR2 FQGTGA. The CDR3 has 16 amino acids. The CDR3 nucleotides read TGTGCCAGCAGCTCTAACCCGGGACTAGCGACCAATGAGCAGTTCTTC. Translating it yields CASSSNPGLATNEQFF.

This clonotype was picked up many times. The chain couples TRBV12-5 to TRBJ2-1; D is perhaps TRBD1 or TRBD2 (5 bases each). Trimming took off 6 bases at V and 7 bases at J, with 19 bases between the two ends. The V gene's germline CDR1 is LGHNT and CDR2 FRNRAP. The CDR3 has 15 amino acids. The CDR3 protein is CASGRSPGPGNEQFF. The CDR3 DNA follows: TGTGCTAGTGGCCGGTCCCCAGGGCCGGGGAATGAGCAGTTCTTC.

This clonotype has a handful of counts. The J gene is TRBJ2-3, the V gene TRBV20-1; 12 positions match TRBD2. The V and J ends lost 3 bases and 0 bases, in that order; junction bases with no gene match: 13. The length of the CDR3 is 19 residues. Germline V gene sequence: CDR1 DFQATT, CDR2 SNEGSKA (reference sequence). The CDR3 loop is CSASPPVTSGSCSTDTQYF. The CDR3 nucleotides are TGCAGTGCTAGCCCGCCGGTGACTAGCGGGAGTTGTAGCACAGATACGCAGTATTTT.

In its sample, this clonotype was seen a few times. V gene TRBV12-3 or TRBV12-4 combines with J gene TRBJ1-2, with no clear D. V was trimmed by 2 bases and J by 2 bases, leaving 15 bases between them. The CDR3 extends over 16 amino acids. As DNA, the CDR3 is TGTGCCAGCAGTTTAACCCGCAGGCAACGAAACTATGGCTACACCTTC. It translates to CASSLTRRQRNYGYTF.

The CDR3 reads CASSLSATGQNYGYTF. In nucleotides, the CDR3 is TGCGCCAGCAGCTTATCCGCGACAGGACAGAACTATGGCTACACCTTC. J is TRBJ1-2 and V is TRBV5-1, with D perhaps TRBD1 (6 bases). The CDR3 sequence is 16 residues long. CDR1 is SGHRS, CDR2 YFSETQ, per germline. Trimming cost V 2 bases and J 2 bases, with 16 bases left between them.

In its sample, this clonotype was seen a few times. The chain's CDR3 is CASSPPSWTGELFF. The CDR3 region has the DNA TGTGCCAGCTCACCACCTAGTTGGACCGGGGAGCTGTTTTTT. The V call is TRBV18, the J call TRBJ2-2; D unclear. Germline values: CDR1 KGHSH, CDR2 LQKENI. Trimming removed 0 bases at V and 5 bases at J, with 7 bases between. This CDR3 region has 14 residues.